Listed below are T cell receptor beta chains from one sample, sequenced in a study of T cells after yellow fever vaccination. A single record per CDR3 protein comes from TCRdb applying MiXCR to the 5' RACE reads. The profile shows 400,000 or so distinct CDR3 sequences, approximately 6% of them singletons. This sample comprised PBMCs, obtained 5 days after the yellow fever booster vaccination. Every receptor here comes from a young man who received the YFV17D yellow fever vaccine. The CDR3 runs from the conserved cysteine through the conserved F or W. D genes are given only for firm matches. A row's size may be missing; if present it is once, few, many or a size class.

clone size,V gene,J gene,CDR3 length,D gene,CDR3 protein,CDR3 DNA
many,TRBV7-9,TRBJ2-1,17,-,CASSLMGAGPGVIEQFF,TGTGCCAGCAGCTTAATGGGGGCCGGCCCGGGAGTGATTGAGCAGTTCTTC
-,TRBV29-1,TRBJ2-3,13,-,CSVVTGNTDTQYF,TGCAGCGTTGTTACAGGGAACACAGATACGCAGTATTTT
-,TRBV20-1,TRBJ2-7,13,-,CSAKTRRWMEQYF,TGCAGTGCTAAGACAAGGAGGTGGATGGAGCAGTACTTC
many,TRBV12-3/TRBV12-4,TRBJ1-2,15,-,CASSFGEEFLYGYTF,TGTGCCAGCAGCTTTGGGGAGGAATTCCTCTATGGCTACACCTTC
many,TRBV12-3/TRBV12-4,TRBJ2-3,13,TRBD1,CASRQGYTDTQYF,TGTGCCAGCAGACAGGGGTACACAGATACGCAGTATTTT
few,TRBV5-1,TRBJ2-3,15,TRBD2,CASSLWREGQDTQYF,TGCGCCAGCAGCTTGTGGCGGGAGGGCCAAGATACGCAGTATTTT
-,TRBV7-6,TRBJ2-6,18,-,CASSLRAERASGANVLTF,TGTGCCAGCAGCTTAAGGGCCGAGCGTGCCTCTGGGGCCAACGTCCTGACTTTC
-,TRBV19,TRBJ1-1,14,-,CASSIPSLNTEAFF,TGTGCCAGTAGTATACCCAGCCTGAACACTGAAGCTTTCTTT
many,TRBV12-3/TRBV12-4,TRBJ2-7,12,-,CASSSGRWEQYF,TGTGCCAGCAGTTCTGGGCGGTGGGAGCAGTACTTC
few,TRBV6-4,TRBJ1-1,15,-,CASREDDIWDTEAFF,TGTGCCAGCAGAGAAGATGACATTTGGGACACTGAAGCTTTCTTT
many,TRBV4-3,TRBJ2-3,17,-,CASSQAPTGRGTDTQYF,TGCGCCAGCAGCCAAGCCCCGACGGGACGCGGCACAGATACGCAGTATTTT